These 24 T cell receptor beta chains were sequenced from one sample in a study of T cell clonality in common variable immunodeficiency. Assay: immunoSEQ multiplex PCR; the TCRdb copy retains only in-frame clones and omits some. The sample was found to contain fewer than 50,000 clones, and every one recurs. The sequenced sample consisted of peripheral blood mononuclear cells. The receptors stem from a person between 18 and 75 years old in good health.

This clone occurred many times. The missing CDR3 end, 3 residues past where the read stops, is filled in from the germline J gene. The chain is built from TRBV9 and TRBJ2-2; 11 nucleotides agree with TRBD2. Germline CDR1 reads SGDLS; CDR2 reads YYNGEE. The CDR3 covers 15 residues. Losses at the gene ends were 0 bases for V and 7 bases for J; bases not matched to a gene: 2. CDR3 amino acids: CASSVVAGGNGELFF. The part of the CDR3 DNA that was read is TGTGCCAGCAGCGTAGTAGCGGGGGGGAACGGGGAG.

This clone was detected ten times or more. The CDR3 goes on 3 residues after the read ends, and that part is filled in from the germline J gene. The genes are TRBV2 and TRBJ2-3; no clear D gene. The V and J ends lost 4 bases and 0 bases respectively, with 11 bases between them. The CDR3 is 15 amino acids. Germline V gene lookup returns CDR1 SNHLY and CDR2 FYNNEI. The CDR3 bases that were read are TGTGCCAGCAGTGCACAGACCACTAGCACAGATACG. Translation: CASSAQTTSTDT. The full CDR3 protein is CASSAQTTSTDTQYF.

This clone was seen many times. Read coverage stops 3 residues before the CDR3 terminus; the germline J gene supplies the remainder. The V gene is TRBV29-1, the J gene TRBJ1-1, with 7 bases lining up with TRBD1. The germline gives CDR1 SQVTM, CDR2 ANQGSEA. The junction had 7 bases not matched to a gene; V was cut back by 6 bases and J by 0 bases. The CDR3 runs 14 residues. The covered CDR3 bases are TGCAGCGTCCAACGGACAGGAATGAACACTGAA. Its protein is CSVQRTGMNTE. The whole CDR3 protein is CSVQRTGMNTEAFF.

This clone was recorded at least ten times. The read falls 3 residues short of the CDR3 end, and the missing part is taken from the germline J gene. The rearrangement links TRBV10-3 to TRBJ1-5; D possibly corresponds to TRBD1 (5 bases). Germline CDR1 and CDR2: ENHRY and SYGVKD. V dropped 2 bases and J dropped 1 base, with 18 bases sitting between them. The CDR3 has 18 residues. The sequenced CDR3 bases are TGTGCCATCAGTGAGCAGTTATTGAGGGGCAGGAGCAATCAGCCC. Its translation: CAISEQLLRGRSNQP. The whole CDR3 region reads CAISEQLLRGRSNQPQHF.

This clone has a count of ten or more. The read ends 3 residues shy of where the CDR3 ends; the end is completed using the germline J gene. This chain joins TRBV20-1 and TRBJ2-3; D is possibly TRBD2 (5 bases). Germline CDR1 DFQATT, CDR2 SNEGSKA (reference sequence). CDR3 length: 10 residues. With 8 bases removed from V and 7 bases from J, the gap between germline ends came to 10 bases. The CDR3 DNA, read in part, is TGCAGTTTACTAGGCCATACG. Its protein is CSLLGHT. The complete CDR3 sequence is CSLLGHTQYF.

This clone has ten or more counts. The read ends 3 residues early relative to the CDR3; the germline J gene fills the gap. The chain recombines TRBV24-1 with TRBJ2-3; D is unclear. The germline V gene encodes CDR1 KGHDR and CDR2 SFDVKD. V lost 1 base and J 0 bases, leaving 4 bases between the germline ends. The CDR3 is 14 amino acids. CDR3 DNA (partial): TGTGCCACCAGTGATTTAAGGAGCACAGATACG. Its protein product is CATSDLRSTDT. The whole CDR3 is CATSDLRSTDTQYF.

This clone was seen repeatedly, ten times or more. Read sequence stops 3 residues before the CDR3 end, and the germline J gene provides the missing end. This chain connects TRBV4-2 to TRBJ1-2; 7 nucleotides agree with TRBD1. The germline CDR1 and CDR2 sequences are LGHNA and YNFKEQ. The CDR3 sequence is 12 residues long. Germline trimming cut 4 bases from V and 4 bases from J; bases unmatched to any gene: 0. The sequenced CDR3 bases are TGTGCCAGCAGCCGGGACAGCTATGGC. Amino acids: CASSRDSYG. The CDR3 in full is CASSRDSYGYTF.

This clone was found many times. The sequence runs out 3 residues before the end of the CDR3; the remainder is reconstructed from the germline J gene. This chain links TRBV18 with TRBJ1-6; 12 nucleotides match TRBD1. V lost 6 bases to trimming and J lost 7 bases; unmatched junction nucleotides: 13. CDR3 length: 18 residues. The germline V gene encodes CDR1 KGHSH and CDR2 LQKENI. The CDR3 bases that were read are TGTGCCAGCTCTCCCCGGGGGACAGGGGGCGCGACGAATTCACCC. Translated: CASSPRGTGGATNSP. The whole CDR3 is CASSPRGTGGATNSPLHF. The whole variable domain, remainder taken from reference TRBV18 and TRBJ1-6, is NAGVMQNPRHLVRRRGQEARLRCSPMKGHSHVYWYRQLPEEGLKFMVYLQKENIIDESGMPKERFSAEFPKEGPSILRIQQVVRGDSAAYFCASSPRGTGGATNSPLHFGNGTRLTVT.

This clone was recorded many times. The read ends 3 residues shy of where the CDR3 ends; the end is completed using the germline J gene. V and J are TRBV4-1 and TRBJ2-7; 8 bases fit TRBD2. The CDR3 is 15 amino acids. V was clipped by 0 bases and J by 4 bases; unmatched bases: 5. The germline V gene has CDR1 MGHRA and CDR2 YSYEKL. This chain's CDR3 is CASSQDPGLAYEQYF. The CDR3 bases that were read are TGCGCCAGCAGCCAAGATCCAGGACTAGCTTACGAG.

This clone was recorded at least ten times. The observed sequence ends 3 residues before the CDR3 terminus, with the missing tail filled in from the germline J gene. The chain joins TRBV19 to TRBJ1-5, with 7 bases aligning to TRBD1. The CDR3 extends over 16 amino acids. Germline CDR1 is LNHDA and CDR2 is SQIVND (reference sequence). Unmatched junction bases numbered 6, after V lost 4 bases and J lost 0 bases. This CDR3 is CASSSRQGGSNQPQHF. The CDR3 bases that were read are TGTGCCAGTAGTAGTCGACAGGGCGGTAGCAATCAGCCC. The full variable domain, its missing parts supplied by reference TRBV19 and TRBJ1-5, is DGGITQSPKYLFRKEGQNVTLSCEQNLNHDAMYWYRQDPGQGLRLIYYSQIVNDFQKGDIAEGYSVSREKKESFPLTVTSAQKNPTAFYLCASSSRQGGSNQPQHFGDGTRLSIL.

This clone was seen at least ten times. The read halts 3 residues ahead of the CDR3 end, with the missing end drawn from the germline J gene. This chain connects TRBV19 to TRBJ1-2; 7 bases line up with TRBD1. V was pared by 0 bases and J by 1 base, with 8 bases of the junction left unmatched. Germline loops: CDR1 LNHDA, CDR2 SQIVND (reference sequence). The CDR3 totals 17 residues. CDR3 loop: CASSIEQGGWSNYGYTF. CDR3 DNA, as far as it was read: TGTGCCAGTAGTATAGAGCAGGGGGGTTGGAGTAACTATGGC. Filled out from reference TRBV19 and TRBJ1-2, the complete variable domain reads DGGITQSPKYLFRKEGQNVTLSCEQNLNHDAMYWYRQDPGQGLRLIYYSQIVNDFQKGDIAEGYSVSREKKESFPLTVTSAQKNPTAFYLCASSIEQGGWSNYGYTFGSGTRLTVV.

Many counts were recorded for this clone. The CDR3 goes on 3 residues after the read ends, and that part is filled in from the germline J gene. This chain joins TRBV18 and TRBJ1-1; no firm D call. The V gene lost 1 base and the J gene lost 0 bases, with 9 bases spanning the gap. Per germline, CDR1 KGHSH and CDR2 LQKENI. The CDR3 runs 15 residues. CDR3 amino acids: CASSPQGSMNTEAFF. Incomplete CDR3 DNA: TGTGCCAGCTCACCACAAGGCTCGATGAACACTGAA.

This clone has a count of ten or more. The read terminates 3 residues ahead of where the CDR3 ends, so the germline J gene completes it. The gene calls are TRBV2 and TRBJ1-1; no clear D gene. V was trimmed by 1 base and J by 0 bases, leaving 6 bases between them. Germline assignment: CDR1 SNHLY and CDR2 FYNNEI. The CDR3 length is 14 residues. CDR3 sequence: CASSEGHVNTEAFF. The covered CDR3 bases are TGTGCCAGCAGTGAAGGACACGTGAACACTGAA. Combining the CDR3 with reference TRBV2 and TRBJ1-1 gives the whole variable domain EPEVTQTPSHQVTQMGQEVILRCVPISNHLYFYWYRQILGQKVEFLVSFYNNEISEKSEIFDDQFSVERPDGSNFTLKIRSTKLEDSAMYFCASSEGHVNTEAFFGQGTRLTVV.

This clone was detected many times. The read falls 3 residues short of the CDR3 end, and the missing part is taken from the germline J gene. The chain uses TRBV4-1 and TRBJ2-1; 7 bases match TRBD1. Germline trimming cut 2 bases from V and 2 bases from J; bases unmatched to any gene: 12. Germline loops: CDR1 MGHRA, CDR2 YSYEKL. The CDR3 covers 18 residues. The CDR3 region is CASSQRGPGQGAYNEQFF. The sequenced CDR3 bases are TGCGCCAGCAGCCAAAGAGGCCCGGGCCAGGGGGCCTACAATGAG.

In its sample, this clone was seen many times. The read falls 3 residues short of the CDR3 end, and the missing part is taken from the germline J gene. The V gene is TRBV19, the J gene TRBJ1-2; 9 bases map to TRBD1. From germline, CDR1 is LNHDA and CDR2 SQIVND (reference sequence). The CDR3 has 14 residues. V lost 4 bases to trimming and J lost 0 bases; unmatched junction nucleotides: 0. Partial CDR3 DNA: TGTGCCAGTAGTAACAGGGGGCCTAACTATGGC. This sequence encodes CASSNRGPNYG. The entire CDR3 reads CASSNRGPNYGYTF.

Ten or more counts support this clone. The read falls 3 residues short of the CDR3 end, and the missing part is taken from the germline J gene. The chain couples TRBV6-2 or TRBV6-3 to TRBJ2-7; D unresolved. The CDR3 runs 14 residues. The V end lost 0 bases, the J end lost 0 bases, and 6 bases lay between the germline ends. Germline V gene data show CDR1 as MNHEY and CDR2 as SVGEGT. The CDR3 bases that were read are TGTGCCAGCAGTTACTCTATAAACTCCTACGAG. Translating gives CASSYSINSYE. The full CDR3 protein is CASSYSINSYEQYF.

This clone was seen repeatedly, ten times or more. The observed sequence ends 3 residues before the CDR3 terminus, with the missing tail filled in from the germline J gene. This chain joins TRBV11-2 and TRBJ1-2, with D possibly matching TRBD1 (5 bases). Germline lookup yields CDR1 SGHAT and CDR2 FQNNGV. CDR3 length: 15 residues. Trimming removed 2 bases from V and 4 bases from J, with 14 bases in between. Partial CDR3 DNA: TGTGCCAGCAGCTTACAGCCGGGGGGGGTCTATGGC. Translated: CASSLQPGGVYG. The whole CDR3 protein is CASSLQPGGVYGYTF.

Regarding this clone: The DNA ends 3 residues before the CDR3 does, and the rest of the CDR3 is filled in from the germline J gene. The rearrangement links TRBV16 to TRBJ1-2; D may be TRBD1 (6 bases). The CDR3 extends over 18 amino acids. Germline V gene sequence: CDR1 KGHSY, CDR2 FQNENV. The CDR3 loop reads CASSQGAGHLISTDTYTF. The CDR3 bases that were read are TGTGCCAGCAGCCAAGGGGCGGGACACCTAATTAGCACAGATACC.

This clone was observed at least ten times. From the germline J gene comes the end of the CDR3, since the read stops 3 residues before it. The rearrangement uses TRBV28 and TRBJ2-1; D call uncertain. Trimming removed 5 bases at V and 7 bases at J, with 9 bases between. The CDR3 is 12 amino acids. Per germline, CDR1 MDHEN and CDR2 SYDVKM. The CDR3 reads CASSPGGNEQFF. Incomplete CDR3 DNA: TGTGCCAGCAGTCCCGGCGGAAATGAG.

This clone has at least ten counts. From the germline J gene comes the end of the CDR3, since the read stops 3 residues before it. This chain links TRBV9 with TRBJ2-3; TRBD2 might be the D (6 bases). The germline V gene encodes CDR1 SGDLS and CDR2 YYNGEE. The CDR3 contains 15 residues. Trimming shortened V by 0 bases and J by 2 bases, and 10 bases separated the two germline ends. The CDR3 sequence is CASSVGGENTDTQYF. The covered CDR3 bases are TGTGCCAGCAGCGTAGGGGGGGAGAACACAGATACG.

This clone has at least ten counts. The CDR3 DNA, read in part, is TGTGCCAGCAGCCTTACAGGGTCTGGC. Translating it yields CASSLTGSG. The whole CDR3 protein reads CASSLTGSGYTF. The rearrangement uses TRBV12-3 or TRBV12-4 and TRBJ1-2, with TRBD1 as a possible D gene (6 bases). Coverage ceases 3 residues before the CDR3 finishes, and the germline J gene fills in the end. Trimming left V 6 bases short and J 7 bases short, with 12 bases between. CDR3 size: 12 residues.

This clone was recorded at least ten times. The sequence runs out 3 residues before the end of the CDR3; the remainder is reconstructed from the germline J gene. This chain uses TRBV5-6 with TRBJ2-7; TRBD1 aligns across 9 bases. Trimming cost V 3 bases and J 3 bases; bases outside gene matches: 4. The CDR3 spans 14 residues. Germline V CDR1 and CDR2: SGHDT, YYEEEE. CDR3 residues: CASSSGTGRYEQYF. The part of the CDR3 DNA that was read is TGTGCCAGCAGCTCCGGGACAGGGCGCTACGAG. Combining the CDR3 with reference TRBV5-6 and TRBJ2-7 gives the whole variable domain DAGVTQSPTHLIKTRGQQVTLRCSPKSGHDTVSWYQQALGQGPQFIFQYYEEEERQRGNFPDRFSGHQFPNYSSELNVNALLLGDSALYLCASSSGTGRYEQYFGPGTRLTVT.

This clone was found many times. Read coverage stops 3 residues before the CDR3 terminus; the germline J gene supplies the remainder. This chain joins TRBV12-5 and TRBJ2-1, with 9 nucleotides matching TRBD1. The CDR3 loop spans 15 amino acids. The V segment lost 7 bases and the J segment 6 bases; nucleotides outside the gene matches: 10. Per the germline V gene, CDR1 is LGHNT and CDR2 is FRNRAP. The CDR3 sequence is CASAATGGVFNEQFF. CDR3 DNA (partial): TGTGCTAGTGCCGCGACAGGGGGGGTTTTCAATGAG.

This clone came up many times. The sequence runs out 3 residues before the end of the CDR3; the remainder is reconstructed from the germline J gene. The chain recombines TRBV20-1 with TRBJ1-2, with D tentatively TRBD1 (5 bases). V lost 5 bases to trimming and J lost 0 bases, with 13 bases between them. This CDR3 is 14 amino acids long. Germline lookup yields CDR1 DFQATT and CDR2 SNEGSKA (reference sequence). The CDR3 bases that were read are TGCAGTGCTCGGGAGGACATAGCTAACTATGGC. Protein product: CSAREDIANYG. The CDR3 in full is CSAREDIANYGYTF.